These T cell receptor beta chains were read from a single sample in a study of cytomegalovirus exposure and HLA in healthy donors. Assay: immunoSEQ multiplex PCR; the TCRdb copy retains only in-frame clones and omits some. The data show about 160,000 clones, about 85% seen once. Material: PBMCs. These receptors were collected from a man aged 18 to 29 in good health and CMV-seronegative. CDR3s include the opening cysteine and the closing phenylalanine or tryptophan. The D gene is left open where the match is weak. Where a row states a size, it is once, few, many or the class of an expanded clone; other rows omit it.

size	V	D	J	DNA	CDR3
-	TRBV6-1	TRBD2	TRBJ2-3	TGTGCCAGCAGTGAATTCGAAGGGACTAGCGGGTATGGAGATACGCAGTATTTT	CASSEFEGTSGYGDTQYF
-	TRBV5-6	TRBD1	TRBJ2-7	TGTGCCAGTACCACAGGGGACAGGGCCCTTGGGGAGCAGTACTTC	CASTTGDRALGEQYF
-	TRBV11-2	-	TRBJ2-1	TGTGCCAGCAGCTTAGTTCGCGGGGCTTACAATGAGCAGTTCTTC	CASSLVRGAYNEQFF
-	TRBV27	TRBD2	TRBJ2-3	TGTGCCAGCAGTCACCGGACTAGCGGAAGCACAGATACGCAGTATTTT	CASSHRTSGSTDTQYF
-	TRBV5-1	-	TRBJ1-4	TGCGCCAGCAGCCCCCGGGGGGGGAATGGTAATGAAAAACTGTTTTTT	CASSPRGGNGNEKLFF
-	TRBV27	TRBD1	TRBJ1-2	TGTGCCAGCAGTCCTTGGGACAGGGCCGACTATGGCTACACCTTC	CASSPWDRADYGYTF
-	TRBV5-6	-	TRBJ1-1	TGTGCCAGCAGCCCTAAACCCCTGCAAAACACTGAAGCTTTCTTT	CASSPKPLQNTEAFF
-	TRBV5-1	TRBD1	TRBJ1-1	TGCGCCAGCACCAACAGGGGGCTGAACACTGAAGCTTTCTTT	CASTNRGLNTEAFF
-	TRBV19	TRBD1	TRBJ1-1	TGTGCCACTACGGGACAGGGACTGAACACTGAAGCTTTCTTT	CATTGQGLNTEAFF
-	TRBV14	TRBD1	TRBJ1-2	TGTGCCAGCAGCCTAGAAACTACACAGGGGGCTTTGGGCTACACCTTC	CASSLETTQGALGYTF
-	TRBV10-1	TRBD2	TRBJ2-3	TGCGCCAGCGGGGCTAGCGGGAGGTCAGATACGCAGTATTTT	CASGASGRSDTQYF
-	TRBV27	TRBD1	TRBJ1-6	TGTGCCAGCAGTTTACGGACAGGGTATAATTCACCCCTCCACTTT	CASSLRTGYNSPLHF
-	TRBV7-9	TRBD2	TRBJ2-7	TGTGCCAGCAGTATCACCGGGACTAGCGGGGGGGCCGACTACGAGCAGTACTTC	CASSITGTSGGADYEQYF
-	TRBV6-5	-	TRBJ1-2	TGTGCCAGCAGTTTAGCCGAACTTTATGGCTACACCTTC	CASSLAELYGYTF
-	TRBV5-1	TRBD1	TRBJ1-6	TGCGCCAGCAGCCCTCCGGGACAGGGTGGACCCCTCCACTTT	CASSPPGQGGPLHF
-	TRBV18	-	TRBJ1-1	TGTGCCAGCTCACCTTTGGGGGGGGACACTGAAGCTTTCTTT	CASSPLGGDTEAFF
-	TRBV6-7	TRBD2	TRBJ2-1	TGTGCCAGCAGTGGGCGGGGGATGACCTATAACTACTCCTACAATGAGCAGTTCTTC	CASSGRGMTYNYSYNEQFF
-	TRBV7-9	-	TRBJ1-4	TGTGCCAGCAGCTTCCCAAATGCGGCTAATGAAAAACTGTTTTTT	CASSFPNAANEKLFF
few	TRBV19	TRBD1	TRBJ1-4	TGTGCCAGTAGGCTCCGGGACAGGGGTACGGAAAAACTGTTTTTT	CASRLRDRGTEKLFF
-	TRBV9	TRBD2	TRBJ2-2	TGTGCCAGCAGCGTAGATCCTAGCGGGAGCGGGACCGGGGAGCTGTTTTTT	CASSVDPSGSGTGELFF
few	TRBV19	TRBD1	TRBJ1-6	TGTGCCAGTAGTGGGACAGCGCTTAATTCACCCCTCCACTTT	CASSGTALNSPLHF
-	TRBV5-1	-	TRBJ2-1	TGCGCCAGCAGCCACGAAAGGAGCTCCTACAATGAGCAGTTCTTC	CASSHERSSYNEQFF
-	TRBV19	TRBD1	TRBJ2-5	TGTGCCAGTAGTACTGACCCGATGACAGGGTTTCAAGAGACCCAGTACTTC	CASSTDPMTGFQETQYF
-	TRBV2	TRBD2	TRBJ2-5	TGTGCCAGCAGCGTGGGGGGGGACCCGAATGAGACCCAGTACTTC	CASSVGGDPNETQYF
once	TRBV7-8	TRBD1	TRBJ2-7	TGTGCCAGCAGCTTCCCAGGACAGGGCTACGAGCAGTACTTC	CASSFPGQGYEQYF
few	TRBV5-1	-	TRBJ1-6	-	CASSFGSGSSPLHF
-	TRBV27	TRBD1	TRBJ2-1	TGTGCCAGCACAGGGGGCAATGAGCAGTTCTTC	CASTGGNEQFF
few	TRBV7-2	TRBD1	TRBJ2-3	TGTGCCAGCAGCTTATTGTCAGGGGGCAGAGCAGATACGCAGTATTTT	CASSLLSGGRADTQYF
-	TRBV15	-	TRBJ2-7	TGTGCCACCAGCAGCTTAGAGGCGGGGGCCCCGTACGAGCAGTACTTC	CATSSLEAGAPYEQYF
once	TRBV11-3	-	TRBJ2-7	TGTGCCAGCAGCCCCAGCGGTAAGGGCAGCTCCTACGAGCAGTACTTC	CASSPSGKGSSYEQYF
-	TRBV10-3	TRBD1	TRBJ2-7	TGTGCCATCAGTGTGGGACAGAGCTCCTACGAGCAGTACTTC	CAISVGQSSYEQYF
-	TRBV28	TRBD1	TRBJ2-6	TGTGCCAGCAGTCGGGACAGGGTTAGATCTGGGGCCAACGTCCTGACTTTC	CASSRDRVRSGANVLTF
-	TRBV5-1	-	TRBJ2-5	TGCGCCAGCACCCGCGACAGGATCCAAGAGACCCAGTACTTC	CASTRDRIQETQYF
-	TRBV5-1	-	TRBJ2-6	TGCGCCAGCAGCTTGGGGATCTCAGCCCACAGCTCTGGGGCCAACGTCCTGACTTTC	CASSLGISAHSSGANVLTF
-	TRBV30	-	TRBJ2-1	TGTGCCTGGAGTGTAGAGGGAAGTTTCTACAATGAGCAGTTCTTC	CAWSVEGSFYNEQFF
-	TRBV28	-	TRBJ2-1	TGTGCCAGCACCCAGGGGGGCTATCAGTTCTTC	CASTQGGYQFF
few	TRBV11-1	-	TRBJ1-2	TGTGCCAGCAGCACCGGACAGAACTATGGCTACACCTTC	CASSTGQNYGYTF
-	TRBV2	TRBD2	TRBJ2-1	TGTGCCAGCAGTTTACTAGCGGGATCCTACAATGAGCAGTTCTTC	CASSLLAGSYNEQFF
once	TRBV7-2	-	TRBJ2-3	TGTGCCAGCAACTTATTGAGCGGCACAGATACGCAGTATTTT	CASNLLSGTDTQYF
few	TRBV19	TRBD1	TRBJ2-3	TGTGCCAGTAGCCCCGACAGGGGGCGCGGAGATACGCAGTATTTT	CASSPDRGRGDTQYF
-	TRBV9	TRBD1	TRBJ2-7	TGTGCCAGCGGACAGGGATCCTACGAGCAGTACTTC	CASGQGSYEQYF
-	TRBV6-5	TRBD2	TRBJ2-1	TGTGCCAGCAGGGGTAGCGGGAGGGCCTACAATGAGCAGTTCTTC	CASRGSGRAYNEQFF
-	TRBV7-3	TRBD2	TRBJ2-1	TGTGCCAGCAGCCCTAGCGGGGCTTACAATGAGCAGTTCTTC	CASSPSGAYNEQFF
-	TRBV4-1	TRBD2	TRBJ2-7	TGCGCCAGCAGCCAGTTTGGGCTGACTAGCGGGGTCCTCGGAACCTACGAGCAGTACTTC	CASSQFGLTSGVLGTYEQYF
-	TRBV5-4	-	TRBJ1-5	TGTGCCAGCAGCTTGGTTGGCCCTGACCGACTTCAGCCCCAGCATTTT	CASSLVGPDRLQPQHF
-	TRBV7-9	TRBD1	TRBJ1-1	TGTGCCAGCAGCGCGGACAGGGGCTCTGAAGCTTTCTTT	CASSADRGSEAFF
-	TRBV6-6	TRBD1	TRBJ1-2	TGTGCCAGCCAAAAAGAGGGACAGAACTATGGCTACACCTTC	CASQKEGQNYGYTF
-	TRBV7-2	TRBD1	TRBJ2-3	TGTGCCAGCAGAGACGGGGACAGGAGCACAGATACGCAGTATTTT	CASRDGDRSTDTQYF
-	TRBV19	-	TRBJ2-1	TGTGCCAGTAGTACCTTCGCGGGGGCCGAGGAGCAGTTCTTC	CASSTFAGAEEQFF
-	TRBV11-1	TRBD2	TRBJ2-1	TGTGCCAGCAGCTTAGTTGGGACTAGCGGGAGGGGTGTCTTC	CASSLVGTSGRGVF
-	TRBV5-1	TRBD1	TRBJ1-4	TGCGCCAGCAGTCTCCAGGGGGCGGCTAATGAAAAACTGTTTTTT	CASSLQGAANEKLFF
-	TRBV5-1	TRBD1	TRBJ1-1	TGCGCCAGCAGCTTGGAATTGGCAGGGGGCCTCACTGAAGCTTTCTTT	CASSLELAGGLTEAFF
-	TRBV5-1	TRBD1	TRBJ2-7	TGCGCCAGCAGCTTGATTTTTTTCTCGTCGGGACAGGGGGCATGGGAGCAATACTTC	CASSLIFFSSGQGAWEQYF
-	TRBV5-4	-	TRBJ2-7	TGTGCCAGCAGCTGGGGAGGACGGGAAGCCTACGAGCAGTACTTC	CASSWGGREAYEQYF
-	TRBV12-5	-	TRBJ2-1	TGTGCCTCGGCGGGCTATTTATACAATGAGCAGTTCTTC	CASAGYLYNEQFF
-	TRBV9	-	TRBJ1-1	TGTGCCAGCAGCGTTGGGAGTATGAACACTGAAGCTTTCTTT	CASSVGSMNTEAFF
-	TRBV9	-	TRBJ2-1	TGTGCCAGCAGCGTAGCCGAGGGTTCCTACAATGAGCAGTTCTTC	CASSVAEGSYNEQFF
-	TRBV2	TRBD2	TRBJ2-3	TGTGCCAGCAGTGTCCGGACTAGCGGCACAGATACGCAGTATTTT	CASSVRTSGTDTQYF
-	TRBV5-8	-	TRBJ2-7	TGTGCCAGCAGCTTGGCTCGCAGGACTTACGAGCAGTACTTC	CASSLARRTYEQYF